A single sample is the source of the 9 T cell receptor beta chains below, sequenced in a study of OX40 agonist ivuxolimab in advanced cancers. Measured with immunoSEQ multiplex PCR; TCRdb has only the in-frame clones, and not every one. The table shows roughly 100,000 clones, with 93% occurring only once. The sample consisted of CD4+ or CD8+ T cells sorted from blood, taken in a trial of the OX40 agonist ivuxolimab. Receptors were obtained from an adult with an advanced solid tumor such as melanoma, head and neck, liver or kidney cancer.

The chain links TRBV27 to TRBJ1-1; D is perhaps TRBD1 (6 bases). The V gene's germline CDR1 is MNHEY and CDR2 SMNVEV (reference sequence). V dropped 7 bases and J dropped 5 bases, with 17 bases sitting between them. This CDR3 has 14 amino acids. The CDR3: CASNPQGGGTEAFF. The CDR3 DNA reads TGTGCCAGCAACCCACAGGGAGGAGGTACTGAAGCTTTCTTT.

The chain has TRBV30 and TRBJ2-5, with 11 bases matching TRBD2. Trimming took 3 bases from V and 2 from J; bases not matched to a gene: 8. Germline CDR1 and CDR2: GTSNPN and SVGIG (reference sequence). The CDR3 length is 16 residues. CDR3 region: CAWSGARTSGQETQYF. As DNA, the CDR3 is TGTGCCTGGAGCGGAGCGCGGACTAGCGGGCAAGAGACCCAGTACTTC.

The genes are TRBV30 and TRBJ2-3; 7 nucleotides match TRBD2. CDR1 and CDR2 from the germline V gene are GTSNPN and SVGIG (reference sequence). The CDR3 has 14 residues. Trimming removed 4 bases from V and 1 base from J; junction bases left unmatched: 5. The CDR3 here is CAWKKSGGTDTQYF. DNA of the CDR3: TGTGCCTGGAAGAAGAGCGGGGGCACAGATACGCAGTATTTT.

The chain combines TRBV5-1 with TRBJ2-7; 8 bases are shared with TRBD2. This CDR3 is 15 amino acids long. Germline trimming cut 0 bases from V and 4 bases from J; bases unmatched to any gene: 6. The germline CDR1 and CDR2 sequences are SGHRS and YFSETQ. CDR3 protein: CASSLGGSGAYEQYF. As DNA, the CDR3 is TGCGCCAGCAGCTTGGGCGGTAGCGGGGCGTACGAGCAGTACTTC.

The V call is TRBV7-2, the J call TRBJ1-1, with D unresolved. The ends were cut back, 7 bases at V and 1 base at J, with 10 bases in the middle. The CDR3 is made up of 13 amino acids. The germline V gene encodes CDR1 SGHTA and CDR2 FQGNSA. The CDR3 DNA reads TGTGCCAGCACCAGTCCATCGAACACTGAAGCTTTCTTT. This sequence encodes CASTSPSNTEAFF.

The rearrangement joins TRBV30 to TRBJ2-2, with a weak D call TRBD1 (5 bases). The CDR3 extends over 15 amino acids. Germline V gives CDR1 GTSNPN, CDR2 SVGIG (reference sequence). With 0 bases removed from V and 5 bases from J, the gap between germline ends came to 13 bases. For the CDR3, the DNA is TGTGCCTGGAGTGTTCTCAGGGCTCTGACCGGGGAGCTGTTTTTT. As protein: CAWSVLRALTGELFF.

This clone was recorded once. The J gene is TRBJ2-7, the V gene TRBV6-1; the D gene is possibly TRBD2 (5 bases). This CDR3 has 15 amino acids. Trimming removed 8 bases at V and 6 bases at J, with 23 bases between. Germline CDR1 MNHNS, CDR2 SASEGT. The CDR3 reads CASWPRGSPRGEQYF. The CDR3 DNA follows: TGTGCCAGCTGGCCCCGGGGTAGCCCCCGCGGCGAGCAGTACTTC.

The chain carries TRBV5-6 and TRBJ2-5; no reliable D call. CDR1 and CDR2 (germline): SGHDT, YYEEEE. Trimming left V 2 bases short and J 0 bases short, with 8 bases between. The CDR3 runs to 14 residues. In nucleotides, the CDR3 is TGTGCCAGCAGCTTATTTGGGTACCAAGAGACCCAGTACTTC. Translated: CASSLFGYQETQYF.

The CDR3 DNA sequence: TGTGCCAGCAGTGAAAGCACAATCTACGAGCAGTACTTC. Its translation is CASSESTIYEQYF. The chain recombines TRBV6-5 with TRBJ2-7; D gene unclear. Trimming took off 5 bases at V and 3 bases at J, with 11 bases between the two ends. This CDR3 has 13 amino acids. Per germline, CDR1 MNHEY and CDR2 SVGAGI.